The rows below give T cell receptor beta chains drawn from one sample of a study of T cell changes during pregnancy in multiple sclerosis. Libraries were prepared by immunoSEQ multiplex PCR; TCRdb keeps only in-frame clonotypes and omits some of them. The sample shows around 42,000 clones, 75% to 95% of them seen only once. Specimen: CD4+ T cells from peripheral blood mononuclear cells, collected after pregnancy. The receptors were gathered from a female donor in good health, enrolled as a control in a pregnancy study. The CDR3 runs from the conserved cysteine through the conserved F or W. A D gene is named only where the DNA matches it firmly. Only part of the rows carry a size: once, few, many, or a class if the clone is expanded.

j_call v_call d_call clone_size cdr3_aa cdr3_nt
TRBJ2-7 TRBV15 TRBD1 . CATTRDRGNYEQYF TGTGCCACTACCCGGGACAGGGGGAACTACGAGCAGTACTTC
TRBJ1-2 TRBV7-2 . . CASSANREGGGYTF TGTGCCAGCAGCGCAAACAGGGAGGGAGGGGGCTACACCTTC
TRBJ1-1 TRBV5-6 . . CASSLVGRKGTEAFF TGTGCCAGCAGCTTGGTGGGGCGGAAAGGCACTGAAGCTTTCTTT
TRBJ2-1 TRBV28 . . CASSLYHEQFF TGTGCCAGCAGCCTGTATCATGAGCAGTTCTTC
TRBJ2-3 TRBV19 . . CASSADLGGTDTQYF TGTGCCAGTAGCGCCGACCTCGGGGGCACAGATACGCAGTATTTT
TRBJ2-2 TRBV9 . . CASSRQTPTGELFF TGTGCCAGCAGCCGACAGACTCCCACCGGGGAGCTGTTTTTT
TRBJ2-7 TRBV7-8 . once CASSLMRDYEQYF TGTGCCAGCAGCCTGATGAGGGACTACGAGCAGTACTTC
TRBJ2-7 TRBV9 TRBD1 . CASSSTGGREQYF TGTGCCAGCAGCTCGACAGGGGGGCGCGAGCAGTACTTC
TRBJ2-5 TRBV4-1 TRBD1 . CASSIAGTGRETQYF TGCGCCAGCAGCATCGCCGGGACAGGGCGGGAGACCCAGTACTTC
TRBJ2-1 TRBV6-1 TRBD2 . CASSGSGGRTRSSNEQFF TGTGCCAGCAGTGGATCGGGGGGGCGGACCCGCTCCTCGAATGAGCAGTTCTTC
TRBJ1-4 TRBV18 TRBD1 . CASSPTLDLRGRLEKLFF TGTGCCAGCTCACCGACTCTCGACTTGAGGGGGCGGCTTGAAAAACTGTTTTTT